This T cell receptor beta chain is from a study of PD-L1 blockade in urothelial cancer. Overall study: Once treatment had started, blood was analyzed at 3 weeks (second dose) and again at 6 weeks.

Each PCR contained spiked-in synthetic TCR analog templates. The data were produced by immunoSEQ multiplex PCR, yet TCRdb's version contains in-frame clones alone and is incomplete. This table has some 97,000 clones, about 91% appearing once. The CDR3 is made up of 14 amino acids. Germline lookup yields CDR1 SGHRS and CDR2 YFSETQ. V shed 0 bases and J shed 4 bases, with 9 bases lying between them. The sample was PBMCs, taken around atezolizumab (anti-PD-L1) treatment. The chain joins TRBV5-1 to TRBJ2-3; maybe TRBD2 (6 bases). The sequence was collected from an elderly woman with urothelial cancer. CDR3: CASSLARDADTQYF. The DNA for the CDR3 is TGCGCCAGCAGCTTGGCGCGGGACGCAGATACGCAGTATTTT.